This T cell receptor (beta chain) is from a study of vaccination and CD4 T cells after COVID-19. Study-wide results and limits: 304 of 307 vaccine-specific clones from convalescent patients were spike mono-reactive. Convalescent patients had a median about 86% of reactive clones appearing only post-vaccination.

As regards this clonotype: Its antigen remains unknown.

V lost 0 bases to trimming and J lost 2 bases, with 9 bases between them. CDR3 size: 15 residues. The germline V gene has CDR1 SGHNT and CDR2 YYREEE (reference sequence). Specified treatment: approximately nine-day PBMC culture with coronavirus spike peptide pools or control peptides (ViraFEST assay). ViraFEST used peptide pools to expand antigen-specific T cells before TCR sequencing. Researchers used the Oncomine TCR Beta short-read assay to sequence DNA from cultured CD4+ T cells. TCRdb ran MiXCR on the PCR reads and lists one entry per CDR3 protein. Of 15,000 to 20,000 distinct CDR3 sequences in the sample, roughly 29% are singletons; the top ten hold around a sixth.

The gene calls are TRBV5-4 and TRBJ1-3; TRBD1 might be the D (5 bases). The receptor was isolated from a human donor with COVID-19. The sample comprised cultured CD4+ T cells from blood. The CDR3 reads CASSLGGATGNTIYF. Here the CDR3 DNA reads TGTGCCAGCAGCTTGGGCGGGGCTACTGGAAACACCATATATTTT.